This TCR beta chain was profiled in a study of T cell responses to AZD1222 COVID-19 vaccine. This CDR3 spans 15 amino acids. Germline lookup yields CDR1 SNHLY and CDR2 FYNNEI. Trimming cost V 7 bases and J 8 bases, with 20 bases left between them. Comment on this clone: Antigen: not known.

TCRdb keeps only in-frame clones here, not all; method: immunoSEQ multiplex PCR. The data contain 110,000 to 150,000 clones, 80% to 95% of them singletons. The study, taken as a whole, reports: A mostly white British donor set with more females was recruited, and clonal diversity was possibly underestimated.

The source was peripheral blood, collected on day 0 of MenACWY control vaccination. The genes are TRBV2 and TRBJ1-4, with a weak D call TRBD1 (5 bases). The TCR was taken from an adult in good health. The chain's CDR3 is CASNSGGPLGEKLFF. The CDR3 DNA reads TGTGCCAGCAATTCGGGGGGTCCCCTAGGAGAAAAACTGTTTTTT. The variable domain in full, with the rest retrieved from reference TRBV2 and TRBJ1-4, is EPEVTQTPSHQVTQMGQEVILRCVPISNHLYFYWYRQILGQKVEFLVSFYNNEISEKSEIFDDQFSVERPDGSNFTLKIRSTKLEDSAMYFCASNSGGPLGEKLFFGSGTQLSVL.